A single sample gave rise to the 20 T cell receptor beta chains below, sequenced in a study of T cell changes during pregnancy in multiple sclerosis. TCRdb keeps only in-frame clones here, not all; method: immunoSEQ multiplex PCR. The sample has under 95,000 clones, around nine tenths seen once. The source was CD4+ T cells from peripheral blood mononuclear cells, collected before pregnancy. These receptors all come from a female donor with multiple sclerosis, enrolled in a pregnancy study.

V usage is TRBV9 and J usage is TRBJ1-5; D is perhaps TRBD1 (5 bases). Looked up from germline, CDR1 is SGDLS and CDR2 is YYNGEE. The V and J ends lost 4 bases and 5 bases respectively, with 10 bases between them. CDR3 length equals 13 residues. CDR3 sequence: CASSIGGDQPQHF. The CDR3 nucleotides are TGTGCCAGCAGCATTGGGGGGGATCAGCCCCAGCATTTT. Combining the CDR3 with reference TRBV9 and TRBJ1-5 gives the whole variable domain DSGVTQTPKHLITATGQRVTLRCSPRSGDLSVYWYQQSLDQGLQFLIQYYNGEERAKGNILERFSAQQFPDLHSELNLSSLELGDSALYFCASSIGGDQPQHFGDGTRLSIL.

The chain is built from TRBV18 and TRBJ1-5; perhaps TRBD1 as D (6 bases). V shed 6 bases and J shed 3 bases, with 15 bases lying between them. This CDR3 region has 15 residues. Germline V CDR1 and CDR2: KGHSH, LQKENI. For the CDR3, the DNA is TGTGCCAGCTCTCCCGGCTCAGGGGACAATCAGCCCCAGCATTTT. As protein: CASSPGSGDNQPQHF.

This chain links TRBV7-8 with TRBJ2-1, with D possibly TRBD1 on 6 matching bases. Germline lookup yields CDR1 SGHVS and CDR2 FQNEAQ. The CDR3 loop spans 13 amino acids. Trimming removed 4 bases at V and 8 bases at J, with 12 bases between. The CDR3 here is CASSSRKGDEQFF. For the CDR3, the DNA is TGTGCCAGCAGCTCGCGGAAGGGGGATGAGCAGTTCTTC.

The chain uses TRBV7-3 and TRBJ2-2; TRBD1 aligns across 10 bases. The CDR3 length is 17 residues. Germline V gene sequence: CDR1 SGHTA, CDR2 FQGTGA. Losses at the gene ends were 2 bases for V and 9 bases for J; bases not matched to a gene: 12. CDR3 DNA sequence: TGTGCCAGCAGCTTATCCACCACTAGGACAGGGGGAAGGGAGCTGTTTTTT. The encoded protein is CASSLSTTRTGGRELFF.

The CDR3 DNA sequence: TGTGCCAGCAGCCCCTCTAGCGCGAGCTCCTACGAGCAGTACTTC. Protein product: CASSPSSASSYEQYF. The gene calls are TRBV5-4 and TRBJ2-7; D may be TRBD2 (6 bases). Germline loops: CDR1 SGHNT, CDR2 YYREEE (reference sequence). The CDR3 runs 15 residues. With 4 bases removed from V and 0 bases from J, the gap between germline ends came to 14 bases.

CDR3 sequence (DNA): TGTGCCAGCAGCTTAGCAGGAAGGGGGCGAGGCTACACCTTC. It translates to CASSLAGRGRGYTF. V usage is TRBV7-2 and J usage is TRBJ1-2, with 7 nucleotides matching TRBD1. J lost 8 bases, V lost 0 bases, and 6 bases had no gene match. This CDR3 has 14 residues. CDR1 is SGHTA, CDR2 FQGNSA, per germline.

This chain links TRBV2 with TRBJ2-5; D possibly corresponds to TRBD1 (6 bases). Trimming stripped 7 bases from V and 5 bases from J, with 11 bases between. Germline V gives CDR1 SNHLY, CDR2 FYNNEI. This CDR3 has 12 residues. The CDR3 nucleotides read TGTGCCAGCACAGGGGACGGGGAGACCCAGTACTTC. This encodes CASTGDGETQYF.

This rearrangement joins TRBV5-1 to TRBJ2-2; 7 bases match TRBD2. In germline, CDR1 is SGHRS, CDR2 YFSETQ. This CDR3 contains 18 residues. V shed 3 bases and J 3 bases; nucleotides not matched to a gene: 14. The CDR3 nucleotides read TGCGCCAGCAGCTCCCGTCCGGGAGAAGGACTAGACACCGGGGAGCTGTTTTTT. Protein product: CASSSRPGEGLDTGELFF.

The CDR3: CASSLGGTQYF. The CDR3 DNA sequence: TGTGCCAGCAGTTTAGGAGGTACGCAGTATTTT. The gene calls are TRBV28 and TRBJ2-3; tentative D call: TRBD2 (5 bases). Trimming removed 2 bases at V and 8 bases at J, with 5 bases between. CDR3 length: 11 amino acids. Looked up from germline, CDR1 is MDHEN and CDR2 is SYDVKM.

This clone was seen more than once but under ten times. The chain joins TRBV13 to TRBJ2-7, with D perhaps TRBD1 (6 bases). V lost 6 bases to trimming and J lost 5 bases, with 14 bases between them. There are 13 residues in the CDR3. Germline lookup yields CDR1 PRHDT and CDR2 FYEKMQ (reference sequence). The CDR3 DNA reads as TGTGCCAGCAGTTTGAGTTGGGGGCACGAGCAGTACTTC. This codes for CASSLSWGHEQYF. The variable domain in full, completed from reference TRBV13 and TRBJ2-7, reads AAGVIQSPRHLIKEKRETATLKCYPIPRHDTVYWYQQGPGQDPQFLISFYEKMQSDKGSIPDRFSAQQFSDYHSELNMSSLELGDSALYFCASSLSWGHEQYFGPGTRLTVT.

The rearrangement joins TRBV19 to TRBJ1-2; 7 bases match TRBD1. Germline V gene data show CDR1 as LNHDA and CDR2 as SQIVND (reference sequence). The J segment lost 2 bases and the V segment lost 9 bases, leaving 9 bases of the junction unmatched. The CDR3 length is 14 residues. The CDR3 spells CASQRTGINYGYTF. The CDR3 DNA reads as TGTGCCAGCCAAAGGACAGGAATCAACTATGGCTACACCTTC.

This chain links TRBV11-1 with TRBJ1-2; D unresolved. The CDR3 runs to 13 residues. Trimming took 5 bases from V and 5 from J, leaving 12 bases between them. Germline loops: CDR1 SGHAT, CDR2 FQDESV (reference sequence). The CDR3 is CASSRLGSYGYTF. Here the CDR3 DNA reads TGTGCCAGCAGCAGACTCGGTTCGTATGGCTACACCTTC.

The CDR3 DNA sequence: TGTGCCAGCAGTTGGACAGGGGAAAAACTGTTTTTT. Amino acids: CASSWTGEKLFF. The genes are TRBV6-5 and TRBJ1-4; the match to TRBD1 covers 8 bases. The ends lost 4 bases at V and 8 bases at J; junction bases unmatched: 0. The CDR3 has 12 amino acids. Germline values: CDR1 MNHEY, CDR2 SVGAGI.

The chain is built from TRBV5-1 and TRBJ1-1; TRBD1 agrees at 9 bases. The CDR3 spans 14 residues. V lost 4 bases to trimming and J lost 5 bases; unmatched junction nucleotides: 6. The germline gives CDR1 SGHRS, CDR2 YFSETQ. The CDR3 bases are TGCGCCAGCAGCGCCGGGACAGGGACTACTGAAGCTTTCTTT. Amino acid sequence: CASSAGTGTTEAFF.

V usage is TRBV6-5 and J usage is TRBJ1-3, with 7 bases identical to TRBD1. Germline V gene sequence: CDR1 MNHEY, CDR2 SVGAGI. Germline trimming cut 6 bases from V and 4 bases from J; bases unmatched to any gene: 6. CDR3 length: 14 residues. CDR3 protein: CASRPTGVGNTIYF. The DNA of the CDR3 is TGTGCCAGCAGGCCCACAGGGGTAGGAAACACCATATATTTT.

The chain has TRBV5-4 and TRBJ1-1; no clear D gene. V was shortened by 4 bases and J by 1 base, with 8 bases between the two germline ends. CDR3 length: 13 amino acids. Germline V CDR1 and CDR2: SGHNT, YYREEE (reference sequence). Written as DNA, the CDR3 is TGTGCCAGCAGCGCAAAACAGAACACTGAAGCTTTCTTT. It yields the protein CASSAKQNTEAFF.

This clone was observed a handful of times. The V and J genes are TRBV19 and TRBJ1-2; TRBD1 might be the D (5 bases). The V gene lost 6 bases and the J gene lost 4 bases, with 12 bases spanning the gap. The CDR3 totals 13 residues. Germline loops: CDR1 LNHDA, CDR2 SQIVND (reference sequence). In DNA, the CDR3 is TGTGCCAGTAGGCGGGGGATCGGCTATGGCTACACCTTC. This translates into CASRRGIGYGYTF.

The chain recombines TRBV14 with TRBJ1-1; TRBD1 matches at 11 bases. There are 15 residues in the CDR3. Germline V gives CDR1 SGHDN, CDR2 FVKESK. J was trimmed by 3 bases and V by 2 bases; bases with no gene match: 2. The chain's CDR3 is CASSQRTGGYTEAFF. The CDR3 coding sequence is TGTGCCAGCAGCCAAAGGACAGGGGGCTACACTGAAGCTTTCTTT.

The chain couples TRBV5-4 to TRBJ1-1; TRBD1 is a possible D gene (6 bases). Germline V lookup: CDR1 SGHNT, CDR2 YYREEE (reference sequence). V lost 4 bases to trimming and J lost 11 bases, with 30 bases between them. There are 17 residues in the CDR3. The CDR3 bases are TGTGCCAGCAGCGCGGTAGGAACAGGGAACCGGGGTTTGAAGGCTTTCTTT. Protein product: CASSAVGTGNRGLKAFF. Filled out from reference TRBV5-4 and TRBJ1-1, the complete variable domain reads ETGVTQSPTHLIKTRGQQVTLRCSSQSGHNTVSWYQQALGQGPQFIFQYYREEENGRGNFPPRFSGLQFPNYSSELNVNALELDDSALYLCASSAVGTGNRGLKAFFGQGTRLTVV.

The chain joins TRBV10-3 to TRBJ2-5; possibly TRBD2 for D (7 bases). V shed 8 bases and J shed 9 bases, with 19 bases lying between them. The germline V gene has CDR1 ENHRY and CDR2 SYGVKD. This CDR3 is built from 13 residues. CDR3 amino acids: CAIGGDGAGAQYF. The CDR3 DNA reads as TGTGCCATCGGGGGGGACGGCGCAGGGGCCCAGTACTTC.